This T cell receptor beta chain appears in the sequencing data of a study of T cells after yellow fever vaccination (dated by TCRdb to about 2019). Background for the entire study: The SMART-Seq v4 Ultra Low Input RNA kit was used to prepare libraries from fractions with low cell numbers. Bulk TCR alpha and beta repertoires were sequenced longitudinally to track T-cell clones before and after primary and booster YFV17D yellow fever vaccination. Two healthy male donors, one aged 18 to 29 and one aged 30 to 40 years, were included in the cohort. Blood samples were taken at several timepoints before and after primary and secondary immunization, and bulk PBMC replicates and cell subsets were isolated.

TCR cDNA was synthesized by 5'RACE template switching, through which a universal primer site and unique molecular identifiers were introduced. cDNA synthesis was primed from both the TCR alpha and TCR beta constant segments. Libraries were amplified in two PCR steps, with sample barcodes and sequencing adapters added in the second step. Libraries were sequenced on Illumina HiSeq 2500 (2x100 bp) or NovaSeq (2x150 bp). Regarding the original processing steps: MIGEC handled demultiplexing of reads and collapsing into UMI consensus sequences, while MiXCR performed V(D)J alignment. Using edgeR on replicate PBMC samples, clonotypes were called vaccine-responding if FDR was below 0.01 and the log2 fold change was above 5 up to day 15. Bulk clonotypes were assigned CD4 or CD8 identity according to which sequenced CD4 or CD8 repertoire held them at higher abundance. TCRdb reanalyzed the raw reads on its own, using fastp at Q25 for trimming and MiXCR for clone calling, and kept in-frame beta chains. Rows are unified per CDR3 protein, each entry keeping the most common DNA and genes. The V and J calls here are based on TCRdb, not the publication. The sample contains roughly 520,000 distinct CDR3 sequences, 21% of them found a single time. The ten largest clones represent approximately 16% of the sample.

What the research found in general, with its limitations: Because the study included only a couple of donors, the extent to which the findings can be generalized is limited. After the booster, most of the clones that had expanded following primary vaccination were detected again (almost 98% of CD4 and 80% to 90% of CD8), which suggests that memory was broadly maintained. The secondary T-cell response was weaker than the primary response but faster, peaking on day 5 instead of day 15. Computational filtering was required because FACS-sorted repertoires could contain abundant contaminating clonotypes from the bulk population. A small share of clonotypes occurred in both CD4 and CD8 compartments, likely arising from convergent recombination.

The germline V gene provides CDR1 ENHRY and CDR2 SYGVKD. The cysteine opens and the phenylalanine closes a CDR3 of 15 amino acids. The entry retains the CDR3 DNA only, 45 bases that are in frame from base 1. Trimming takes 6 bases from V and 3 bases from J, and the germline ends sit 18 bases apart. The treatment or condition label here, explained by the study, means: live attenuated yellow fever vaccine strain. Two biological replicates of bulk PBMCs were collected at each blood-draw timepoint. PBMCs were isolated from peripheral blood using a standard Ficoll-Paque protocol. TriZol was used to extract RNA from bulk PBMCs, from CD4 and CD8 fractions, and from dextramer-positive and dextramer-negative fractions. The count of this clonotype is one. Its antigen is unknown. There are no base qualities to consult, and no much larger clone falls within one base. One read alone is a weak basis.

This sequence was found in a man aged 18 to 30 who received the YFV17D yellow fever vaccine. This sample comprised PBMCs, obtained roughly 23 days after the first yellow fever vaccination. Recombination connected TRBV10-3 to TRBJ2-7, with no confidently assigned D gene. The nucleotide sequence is TGTGCCATCAGCGAAACACCGGCCACTTACTACGAGCAGTACTTC. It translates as CAISETPATYYEQYF.